The 17 T cell receptor beta chains in this list originate from one sample, sequenced in a study of shared clonotypes between healthy human individuals (dated by TCRdb to about 2020). Libraries were built with the immunoSEQ multiplex PCR assay. In its TCRdb copy, this immuneACCESS table keeps in-frame sequences only and misses some clones. Where compared with another copy, unresolved V genes explain less than half of these, and the others have no known cause. The sample data list millions of clones, and approximately 95% of these were observed just once. The ten largest account for 1.1% of the sample. For the CD8 naive samples, CD45RO-negative cells were positively selected for CCR7, yielding a CD45RA+CCR7+ population from which TemRA cells were excluded. Sequencing was performed on naive CD8+ T cells sorted from blood. The cell subset or site label of this sample denotes: CD45RA+CCR7+. These receptors originate from a man between 18 and 29 years old in good health.

Remarks on this clone: Distinct nucleotide sequences in the sample also encode this CDR3. The genes are TRBV13 and TRBJ2-2; D remains ambiguous. The CDR3 covers 13 residues. In germline, CDR1 is PRHDT, CDR2 FYEKMQ (reference sequence). V shed 2 bases and J shed 1 base, with 2 bases lying between them. The CDR3 DNA reads TGTGCCAGCAGCTTACAGAACACCGGGGAGCTGTTTTTT. Translated: CASSLQNTGELFF.

This chain uses TRBV29-1 with TRBJ1-2; 11 bases line up with TRBD1. CDR1 and CDR2 (germline): SQVTM, ANQGSEA. Trimming cost V 5 bases and J 8 bases; bases outside gene matches: 10. The CDR3 loop spans 14 amino acids. CDR3: CSVSAGTGGLGYTF. The CDR3 nucleotides read TGCAGCGTTTCTGCCGGGACAGGGGGTCTGGGCTACACCTTC.

The chain links TRBV11-3 to TRBJ2-7; tentatively, D is TRBD2 (6 bases). Germline V CDR1 and CDR2: SGHNT, YENEEA. The CDR3 runs to 14 residues. V lost 5 bases and J lost 0, with 11 bases in between. The CDR3 sequence: CASSPAGLSYEQYF. CDR3 in DNA: TGTGCCAGCAGCCCAGCGGGCCTCTCCTACGAGCAGTACTTC.

The CDR3: CASSYGDGLTDTQYF. The CDR3 coding sequence is TGTGCCAGCAGTTACGGGGACGGACTCACAGATACGCAGTATTTT. The chain links TRBV6-5 to TRBJ2-3; D is possibly TRBD1 or TRBD2 (5 bases each). The CDR3 has 15 residues. Germline CDR1 reads MNHEY; CDR2 reads SVGAGI. V lost 2 bases and J lost 2, with 11 bases in between.

This sequence joins TRBV27 and TRBJ1-5, with D perhaps matching TRBD1 (5 bases). Germline V CDR1 and CDR2: MNHEY, SMNVEV (reference sequence). V was cut by 7 bases and J by 0 bases, with 16 bases left in between. The CDR3 loop spans 16 amino acids. The CDR3 nucleotides read TGTGCCAGCACGGCCACAGGTTCCTATAGCAATCAGCCCCAGCATTTT. Protein: CASTATGSYSNQPQHF.

Worth noting for this clone: Other nucleotide sequences from this sample produce the same CDR3. The chain joins TRBV2 to TRBJ1-5, with TRBD1 identical over 7 bases. In germline, CDR1 is SNHLY, CDR2 FYNNEI. The CDR3 covers 15 residues. V gave up 4 bases and J gave up 1 base; unmatched junction bases: 4. CDR3: CASSGTGLSNQPQHF. The CDR3 nucleotides read TGTGCCAGCAGTGGGACAGGCCTCAGCAATCAGCCCCAGCATTTT.

This clone was seen a few times. The V gene is TRBV18, the J gene TRBJ2-7; 11 bases are a match to TRBD1. Trimming at V came to 2 bases and at J to 3 bases, leaving 6 bases not matched to a gene. CDR3 size: 16 residues. Germline CDR1 reads KGHSH; CDR2 reads LQKENI. The CDR3 bases are TGTGCCAGCTCACCAGGGGCCGGGACAGGGGGCTACGAGCAGTACTTC. Its translation: CASSPGAGTGGYEQYF.

This rearrangement joins TRBV25-1 to TRBJ1-5; no reliable D call. This CDR3 is 15 amino acids long. Germline V gene lookup returns CDR1 MGHDK and CDR2 SYGVNS. V was pared by 5 bases and J by 0 bases, with 11 bases between. The CDR3 reads CASSPVDGSNQPQHF. DNA of the CDR3: TGTGCCAGCAGTCCGGTTGACGGTAGCAATCAGCCCCAGCATTTT.

This clone was found once. The rearrangement joins TRBV11-2 to TRBJ2-7; 7 positions match TRBD1. V was pared by 2 bases and J by 5 bases, with 6 bases of the junction left unmatched. The CDR3 has 14 amino acids. CDR1 is SGHAT and CDR2 is FQNNGV in the germline V gene. As DNA, the CDR3 is TGTGCCAGCAGCTTACGGGACAGCCGTAACGAGCAGTACTTC. It encodes CASSLRDSRNEQYF.

The chain links TRBV30 to TRBJ2-2, with D perhaps matching TRBD1 (7 bases). The CDR3 totals 18 residues. The germline V and J ends were trimmed by 2 bases and 1 base, with 20 bases remaining between them. Germline CDR1 GTSNPN, CDR2 SVGIG (reference sequence). The CDR3 sequence is CAWSKRVPRGLNTGELFF. The CDR3 coding sequence is TGTGCCTGGAGTAAGCGGGTCCCCAGGGGGTTGAACACCGGGGAGCTGTTTTTT. Full variable domain (missing parts from reference TRBV30 and TRBJ2-2): SQTIHQWPATLVQPVGSPLSLECTVEGTSNPNLYWYRQAAGRGLQLLFYSVGIGQISSEVPQNLSASRPQDRQFILSSKKLLLSDSGFYLCAWSKRVPRGLNTGELFFGEGSRLTVL.

V usage is TRBV7-9 and J usage is TRBJ1-4; D perhaps matches TRBD1 (6 bases). The length of the CDR3 is 15 residues. In germline, CDR1 is SEHNR, CDR2 FQNEAQ (reference sequence). The germline V and J ends were trimmed by 7 bases and 3 bases, with 15 bases remaining between them. CDR3 DNA: TGTGCCAGCACCCAAGGGGGACTGCCTAATGAAAAACTGTTTTTT. This codes for CASTQGGLPNEKLFF.

The chain carries TRBV29-1 and TRBJ2-1; tentative D call: TRBD2 (5 bases). Per germline, CDR1 SQVTM and CDR2 ANQGSEA. The CDR3 spans 13 residues. V was clipped by 7 bases and J by 4 bases, with 14 bases between them. DNA for the CDR3: TGCAGCGCCCGGGATGGGGATTACAATGAGCAGTTCTTC. This gives the protein CSARDGDYNEQFF.

This clone showed up just once. The identical CDR3 is also encoded by other nucleotide sequences in the sample. This sequence joins TRBV27 and TRBJ2-1, with TRBD1 as a possible D gene (6 bases). Germline V gene data show CDR1 as MNHEY and CDR2 as SMNVEV (reference sequence). The CDR3 is 13 residues long. Trimming removed 3 bases at V and 5 bases at J, with 8 bases between. CDR3 in amino acids: CASSLDRDNEQFF. The DNA for the CDR3 is TGTGCCAGCAGTTTGGACAGAGACAATGAGCAGTTCTTC.

The rearrangement joins TRBV4-1 to TRBJ2-1; D gene uncertain. The CDR3 is 15 amino acids. Trimming removed 4 bases from V and 4 bases from J, with 14 bases in between. Germline V lookup: CDR1 MGHRA, CDR2 YSYEKL. CDR3: CASSPDIDTYNEQFF. The CDR3 coding sequence is TGCGCCAGCAGCCCCGACATCGACACATACAATGAGCAGTTCTTC.

This clone was counted once. The identical CDR3 is also encoded by other nucleotide sequences in the sample. The chain joins TRBV20-1 to TRBJ2-5; D is uncertain. The germline V gene encodes CDR1 DFQATT and CDR2 SNEGSKA (reference sequence). With 4 bases removed from V and 5 bases from J, the gap between germline ends came to 8 bases. The CDR3 is made up of 11 amino acids. In DNA form, the CDR3 reads TGCAGTGCTAAATTGGTGGAGACCCAGTACTTC. This codes for CSAKLVETQYF.

The sample holds one count of this clone. The chain uses TRBV19 and TRBJ1-1; D may be TRBD1 (5 bases). Germline loops: CDR1 LNHDA, CDR2 SQIVND (reference sequence). The V end lost 2 bases, the J end lost 8 bases, and 9 bases lay between the germline ends. This CDR3 is built from 12 residues. In DNA, the CDR3 is TGTGCCAGTAGTATACTTACAGGCGAAGCTTTCTTT. Its protein is CASSILTGEAFF. Filled out from reference TRBV19 and TRBJ1-1, the complete variable domain reads DGGITQSPKYLFRKEGQNVTLSCEQNLNHDAMYWYRQDPGQGLRLIYYSQIVNDFQKGDIAEGYSVSREKKESFPLTVTSAQKNPTAFYLCASSILTGEAFFGQGTRLTVV.

With regard to this clone: This sample includes further DNA sequences coding for the same CDR3. The J gene is TRBJ2-1, the V gene TRBV7-9, with TRBD2 as a possible D gene (5 bases). V lost 2 bases to trimming and J lost 5 bases, with 7 bases between them. The CDR3 is 13 amino acids. CDR1 SEHNR and CDR2 FQNEAQ come from the germline V gene (reference sequence). The CDR3 loop reads CASSLPGNNEQFF. The DNA for the CDR3 is TGTGCCAGCAGCTTACCCGGGAACAATGAGCAGTTCTTC.